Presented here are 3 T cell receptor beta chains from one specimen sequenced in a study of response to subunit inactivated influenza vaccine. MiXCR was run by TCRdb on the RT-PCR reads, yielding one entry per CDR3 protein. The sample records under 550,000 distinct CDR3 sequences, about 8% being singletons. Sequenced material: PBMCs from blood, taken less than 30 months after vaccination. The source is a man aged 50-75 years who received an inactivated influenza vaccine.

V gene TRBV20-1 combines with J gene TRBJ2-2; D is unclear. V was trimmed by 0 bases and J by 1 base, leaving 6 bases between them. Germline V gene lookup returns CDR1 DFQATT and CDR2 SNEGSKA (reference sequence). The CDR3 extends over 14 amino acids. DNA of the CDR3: TGCAGTGCTAGAGACTACCAGAACACCGGGGAGCTGTTTTTT. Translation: CSARDYQNTGELFF.

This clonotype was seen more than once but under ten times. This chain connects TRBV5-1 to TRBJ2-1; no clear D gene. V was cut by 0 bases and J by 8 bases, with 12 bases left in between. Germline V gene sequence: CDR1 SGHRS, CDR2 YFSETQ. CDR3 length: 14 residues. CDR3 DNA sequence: TGCGCCAGCAGCTTGGGGGATGTGCGAGATGAGCAGTTCTTC. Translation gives CASSLGDVRDEQFF.

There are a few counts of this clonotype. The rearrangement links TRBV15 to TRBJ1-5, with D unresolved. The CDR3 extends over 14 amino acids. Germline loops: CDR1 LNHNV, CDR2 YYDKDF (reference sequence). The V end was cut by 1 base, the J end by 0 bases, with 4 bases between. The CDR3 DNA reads TGTGCCACCAGCAGAGGACATAGCAATCAGCCCCAGCATTTT. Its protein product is CATSRGHSNQPQHF.